This is a list of T cell receptor beta chains from one sample in a study of blood T cell repertoires in COVID-19. The method was immunoSEQ multiplex PCR; TCRdb's version includes in-frame clones alone and lacks a portion of them. This sample has nearly 55,000 clones, with approximately 84% found just once. The sequenced material came from peripheral blood. The receptors here all came from a human donor with active or convalescent COVID-19. The donor label of this sample is uncertain. CDR3s include the opening cysteine and the closing phenylalanine or tryptophan. The order of the fields is J gene, V gene, clone size, CDR3 protein. Not all rows give a size; the values are once, few, many and, for expanded clones, a class.

J: TRBJ1-2
V: TRBV30
size: .
CDR3: CAWSFLDGYTF

J: TRBJ2-3
V: TRBV7-3
size: .
CDR3: CASSYSGGETDTQYF

J: TRBJ1-6
V: TRBV27
size: .
CDR3: CASSFANSPLHF

J: TRBJ2-7
V: TRBV30
size: .
CDR3: CAWKDRSNAQYF

J: TRBJ2-1
V: TRBV24-1
size: .
CDR3: CATSGTSGSLYNEQFF

J: TRBJ1-4
V: TRBV6-1
size: .
CDR3: CASSEGQGAEKLFF

J: TRBJ2-7
V: TRBV11-2
size: .
CDR3: CASSWGQTIYEQYF

J: TRBJ1-5
V: TRBV10-3
size: .
CDR3: CAISKGQGSNQPQHF

J: TRBJ2-3
V: TRBV28
size: .
CDR3: CASSRTGLSTDTQYF

J: TRBJ2-2
V: TRBV28
size: .
CDR3: CASSFLAGGWGELFF

J: TRBJ2-6
V: TRBV7-8
size: .
CDR3: CASSPVVPNRRVTGANVLTF

J: TRBJ1-4
V: TRBV6-1
size: .
CDR3: CASSVYLTGGNEKLFF

J: TRBJ2-3
V: TRBV6-6
size: .
CDR3: CASSPQTSGGPQSVIGGLRAGPYF

J: TRBJ2-3
V: TRBV19
size: once
CDR3: CASSKTGVTDTQYF

J: TRBJ1-1
V: TRBV12-3/TRBV12-4
size: .
CDR3: CASSRLNTEAFF

J: TRBJ2-7
V: TRBV4-1
size: .
CDR3: CASSRTGTSGKSEQYF

J: TRBJ2-7
V: TRBV5-1
size: .
CDR3: CASSSRGLASEQYF